Listed here are 32 T cell receptor beta chains from one sample, sequenced in a study of T cells after yellow fever vaccination. TCRdb itself ran the 5' RACE reads through MiXCR, one entry per CDR3 protein. The sample lists around 350,000 distinct CDR3 sequences; 11% were seen once. The sequences come from PBMCs, collected on the day of the first yellow fever vaccination. The receptors here all came from a man younger than 35 who received the YFV17D yellow fever vaccine.

This clonotype was recorded only once. The V gene is TRBV6-2 or TRBV6-3, the J gene TRBJ2-2, with TRBD2 identical over 9 bases. Trimming took 6 bases from V and 11 from J; bases not matched to a gene: 13. CDR1 and CDR2 (germline): MNHEY, SVGEGT. The CDR3 has 15 amino acids. The CDR3 bases are TGTGCCAGCAGAACGGGACTAGCTCCTTCCTCTGAGCTGTTTTTT. Protein product: CASRTGLAPSSELFF.

V gene TRBV5-1 combines with J gene TRBJ1-5; D possibly corresponds to TRBD1 (5 bases). Looked up from germline, CDR1 is SGHRS and CDR2 is YFSETQ. The CDR3 loop spans 15 amino acids. Trimming pared 1 base from V and 3 bases from J, leaving 11 bases between. The CDR3 coding sequence is TGCGCCAGCAGCTTGAGTGGGGGGACCAATCAGCCCCAGCATTTT. Encoded protein: CASSLSGGTNQPQHF.

Only a few counts were recorded for this clonotype. This sequence joins TRBV5-1 and TRBJ1-6, with a tentative D call TRBD1 (5 bases). With 6 bases removed from V and 6 bases from J, the gap between germline ends came to 13 bases. CDR3 size: 14 residues. Germline V gene sequence: CDR1 SGHRS, CDR2 YFSETQ. The CDR3 here is CASKGSLGNSPLHF. Written as DNA, the CDR3 is TGCGCCAGCAAGGGGAGCCTGGGTAATTCACCCCTCCACTTT.

This clonotype has at least ten counts. The chain is built from TRBV4-1 and TRBJ1-1, with TRBD1 as a possible D gene (5 bases). Per germline, CDR1 MGHRA and CDR2 YSYEKL. The CDR3 runs 11 residues. Trimming removed 6 bases at V and 7 bases at J, with 9 bases between. The CDR3: CASRRDGEAFF. The CDR3 nucleotides read TGCGCCAGCAGGAGGGACGGTGAAGCTTTCTTT.

This clonotype showed up just a few times. The V gene is TRBV5-1, the J gene TRBJ2-7; D unresolved. The germline CDR1 and CDR2 sequences are SGHRS and YFSETQ. The CDR3 loop spans 14 amino acids. V shed 3 bases and J shed 0 bases, with 10 bases lying between them. The CDR3 nucleotides read TGCGCCAGCAGCTCGACCTCAGCCTCCTACGAGCAGTACTTC. It codes for CASSSTSASYEQYF.

The chain couples TRBV6-5 to TRBJ1-6; the D is unclear. The ends were cut back, 0 bases at V and 9 bases at J, with 15 bases in the middle. Germline-derived CDR1 and CDR2 are MNHEY and SVGAGI. This CDR3 is 16 amino acids long. CDR3 amino acids: CASSYSRPSGGSPLHF. The CDR3 coding sequence is TGTGCCAGCAGTTACTCAAGACCCTCGGGAGGTTCACCCCTCCACTTT.

This clonotype was seen many times. The chain is built from TRBV6-2 or TRBV6-3 and TRBJ1-2, with unresolved D. The CDR3 spans 18 residues. Germline CDR1 reads MNHEY; CDR2 reads SVGEGT. Trimming stripped 4 bases from V and 0 bases from J, with 21 bases between. CDR3 region: CASSSFPRLAEANYGYTF. Here the CDR3 DNA reads TGTGCCAGCAGTTCCTTCCCAAGGTTAGCGGAGGCTAACTATGGCTACACCTTC.

This clonotype was observed a handful of times. The chain recombines TRBV5-1 with TRBJ2-1, with D possibly being TRBD2 (6 bases). This CDR3 has 13 residues. V shed 4 bases and J shed 8 bases, with 13 bases lying between them. From germline, CDR1 is SGHRS and CDR2 YFSETQ. CDR3 sequence reads: CASSRGLADEQFF. DNA of the CDR3: TGCGCCAGCAGCCGGGGGTTGGCGGATGAGCAGTTCTTC.

This chain uses TRBV12-3 or TRBV12-4 with TRBJ1-5; D gene unclear. CDR3 length: 16 residues. V was shortened by 2 bases and J by 0 bases, with 11 bases between the two germline ends. CDR3 nucleotides: TGTGCCAGCAGTTTATTAAGGCGGAATAGCAATCAGCCCCAGCATTTT. It yields the protein CASSLLRRNSNQPQHF.

This clonotype has at least ten counts. The V gene is TRBV12-3 or TRBV12-4, the J gene TRBJ2-2, with D hard to call. The CDR3 runs 12 residues. Trimming pared 4 bases from V and 6 bases from J, leaving 6 bases between. CDR3 in amino acids: CASSSPAGELFF. The CDR3 coding sequence is TGTGCCAGCAGTTCCCCCGCCGGGGAGCTGTTTTTT.

The table lists this clonotype with a few counts. This chain uses TRBV23-1 with TRBJ1-5, with D uncertain. TRBV23-1 is treated as an ORF (open reading frame) with a function not yet certain. CDR3 length: 15 amino acids. The V end was cut by 2 bases, the J end by 0 bases, with 8 bases between. The CDR3 here is CASSQPQYSNQPQHF. As DNA, the CDR3 is TGCGCCAGCAGTCAACCTCAATATAGCAATCAGCCCCAGCATTTT.

The chain carries TRBV12-3 or TRBV12-4 and TRBJ1-5; D might be TRBD1 (5 bases). Trimming stripped 5 bases from V and 1 base from J, with 6 bases between. The CDR3 spans 13 residues. DNA of the CDR3: TGTGCCAGCAGTCACAGGAGCAATCAGCCCCAGCATTTT. Amino acids: CASSHRSNQPQHF.

The rearrangement links TRBV20-1 to TRBJ2-5; D is uncertain. CDR1 and CDR2 from the germline V gene are DFQATT and SNEGSKA (reference sequence). This CDR3 has 11 amino acids. The ends were cut back, 6 bases at V and 4 bases at J, with 9 bases in the middle. The CDR3 protein is CSAEKAETQYF. The CDR3 DNA reads TGCAGTGCCGAGAAAGCAGAGACCCAGTACTTC.

The V gene is TRBV20-1, the J gene TRBJ2-3; perhaps TRBD2 as D (6 bases). Trimming took off 3 bases at V and 2 bases at J, with 12 bases between the two ends. The CDR3 runs 14 residues. The V gene's germline CDR1 is DFQATT and CDR2 SNEGSKA (reference sequence). CDR3 sequence (DNA): TGCAGTGCTAGTTTCGGGACTCACACAGATACGCAGTATTTT. Translated: CSASFGTHTDTQYF.

This clonotype was counted a few times. The rearrangement joins TRBV7-2 to TRBJ2-5; D might be TRBD2 (5 bases). This CDR3 is built from 13 residues. The germline V and J ends were trimmed by 8 bases and 3 bases, with 13 bases remaining between them. Germline assignment: CDR1 SGHTA and CDR2 FQGNSA. The CDR3 sequence: CASGWTYEETQYF. CDR3 nucleotide sequence: TGTGCCAGCGGATGGACTTACGAAGAGACCCAGTACTTC.

The sample holds a few counts of this clonotype. The chain combines TRBV10-3 with TRBJ1-6; D call uncertain. This CDR3 has 16 residues. The germline V gene has CDR1 ENHRY and CDR2 SYGVKD. The V and J ends lost 4 bases and 9 bases respectively, with 19 bases between them. DNA of the CDR3: TGTGCCATCAGTGGGGCCAGCCGCTTAGGACCTTCACCCCTCCACTTT. It specifies CAISGASRLGPSPLHF.

This clonotype has just a few counts. This chain uses TRBV21-1 with TRBJ1-1; the table assigns TRBD1, which was not confirmed against the DNA. TRBV21-1 is a listed pseudogene. The CDR3 length is 11 residues. CDR3 sequence (DNA): TGTGCCAGCAGGGAACAGCCCTGGGCTTTCTTT. Protein sequence: CASREQPWAFF.

This clonotype was counted between two and nine times. The CDR3 coding sequence is TGTGCCAGCAGTATGGGGACTCCCGGGTGGCCCGATACGCAGTATTTT. Amino acids: CASSMGTPGWPDTQYF. The V call is TRBV12-3 or TRBV12-4, the J call TRBJ2-3, with a weak D call TRBD2 (6 bases). V was shortened by 5 bases and J by 6 bases, with 21 bases between the two germline ends. This CDR3 is built from 16 residues.

This clonotype was picked up a small number of times. The rearrangement links TRBV18 to TRBJ1-2; 7 bases match TRBD1. V lost 7 bases and J lost 1; bases outside the gene matches: 6. The CDR3 sequence is 14 residues long. Per the germline V gene, CDR1 is KGHSH and CDR2 is LQKENI. The CDR3 DNA follows: TGTGCCAGCTGCGCCGGGACAGATAACTATGGCTACACCTTC. This sequence encodes CASCAGTDNYGYTF.

The rearrangement joins TRBV6-5 to TRBJ2-1; 7 bases map to TRBD2. CDR3 length: 15 residues. Trimming took 0 bases from V and 7 from J; bases not matched to a gene: 6. Germline CDR1 MNHEY, CDR2 SVGAGI. The CDR3 loop is CASSYSETSRNEQFF. CDR3 nucleotides: TGTGCCAGCAGTTACTCTGAGACTAGCCGGAATGAGCAGTTCTTC.

The table lists this clonotype with a few counts. The genes are TRBV13 and TRBJ1-2; the D gene is possibly TRBD1 (6 bases). The CDR3 spans 15 residues. V was pared by 5 bases and J by 4 bases, with 17 bases between. Germline values: CDR1 PRHDT, CDR2 FYEKMQ (reference sequence). The CDR3 region is CASSTADSRIYGYTF. In nucleotides, the CDR3 is TGTGCCAGCAGCACCGCGGACAGCCGAATCTATGGCTACACCTTC.

This clonotype was counted only a few times. The chain recombines TRBV28 with TRBJ2-1; 11 positions agree with TRBD2. CDR3 size: 15 residues. Germline CDR1 reads MDHEN; CDR2 reads SYDVKM. V dropped 8 bases and J dropped 5; count of bases not matched to a gene: 8. CDR3 region: CASYSTSGIDNEQFF. CDR3 DNA sequence: TGTGCCAGCTACTCGACTAGCGGGATAGACAATGAGCAGTTCTTC.

The table lists this clonotype with a few counts. The V call is TRBV5-1, the J call TRBJ1-1; 9 bases line up with TRBD1. The germline CDR1 and CDR2 sequences are SGHRS and YFSETQ. The CDR3 consists of 16 residues. J lost 2 bases, V lost 4 bases, and 9 bases had no gene match. The CDR3 nucleotides are TGCGCCAGCAGCCAACCTTACAGGGGGCGAAACACTGAAGCTTTCTTT. It translates to CASSQPYRGRNTEAFF.

This clonotype was seen a handful of times. The J gene is TRBJ1-1, the V gene TRBV12-3 or TRBV12-4; the D gene is possibly TRBD1 (5 bases). V lost 6 bases to trimming and J lost 1 base, with 9 bases between them. CDR3 length: 13 residues. In DNA form, the CDR3 reads TGTGCCAGCAGCTTGGACACGAACACTGAAGCTTTCTTT. The encoded protein is CASSLDTNTEAFF.

This chain uses TRBV12-3 or TRBV12-4 with TRBJ2-2, with TRBD2 matching 11 bases. Unmatched junction bases numbered 19, after V lost 11 bases and J lost 5 bases. This CDR3 has 18 residues. The DNA of the CDR3 is TGTGCCTTCAGTCCTTGGGCTAGCGGGGGGCTGGAGACCGGGGAGCTGTTTTTT. It codes for CAFSPWASGGLETGELFF.

On this clonotype: A read error is possible here, since a much larger clone lies one base away. CDR3 amino acids: CASSQDNSNQPQHF. Here the CDR3 DNA reads TGTGCCAGCAGCCAAGACAATAGCAATCAGCCCCAGCATTTT. The chain carries TRBV5-4 and TRBJ1-5; D not resolved. Trimming removed 4 bases from V and 0 bases from J, with 8 bases in between. The CDR3 sequence is 14 residues long. Germline V CDR1 and CDR2: SGHNT, YYREEE (reference sequence).

The J gene is TRBJ2-2, the V gene TRBV5-4; D ambiguous. The germline V and J ends were trimmed by 0 bases and 3 bases, with 6 bases remaining between them. Germline V gives CDR1 SGHNT, CDR2 YYREEE (reference sequence). This CDR3 comprises 14 residues. CDR3 in DNA: TGTGCCAGCAGCTTGGAGATAGACACCGGGGAGCTGTTTTTT. Its protein is CASSLEIDTGELFF.

This CDR3 reads CASSLMGGPRETQYF. In nucleotides, the CDR3 is TGTGCCAGCAGTTTGATGGGGGGGCCTCGAGAGACCCAGTACTTC. The V call is TRBV12-3 or TRBV12-4, the J call TRBJ2-5, with D tentatively TRBD2 (7 bases). CDR3 length equals 15 residues. V was clipped by 3 bases and J by 4 bases, with 15 bases between them.

This clonotype has a handful of counts. This sequence joins TRBV6-6 and TRBJ1-2, with D perhaps matching TRBD1 (6 bases). Germline V lookup: CDR1 MNHNY, CDR2 SVGAGI (reference sequence). The CDR3 consists of 13 residues. Deletions cut 6 bases from V and 4 bases from J, with 12 bases between. The chain's CDR3 is CASSSNRVYGYTF. CDR3 DNA sequence: TGTGCCAGCAGCAGCAACAGGGTCTATGGCTACACCTTC.

The rearrangement uses TRBV29-1 and TRBJ2-3; 9 positions agree with TRBD1. V lost 6 bases, J lost 4 bases, and 5 bases stayed unmatched. Germline V gene lookup returns CDR1 SQVTM and CDR2 ANQGSEA. CDR3 length: 13 residues. CDR3 in amino acids: CSVVRQGADTQYF. CDR3 DNA sequence: TGCAGCGTAGTGAGACAGGGGGCAGATACGCAGTATTTT.

This clonotype was picked up one time. The chain uses TRBV5-1 and TRBJ1-3; D is possibly TRBD1 (5 bases). CDR1 SGHRS and CDR2 YFSETQ come from the germline V gene. The CDR3 totals 15 residues. Trimming stripped 2 bases from V and 0 bases from J, with 9 bases between. The CDR3 spells CASSFDSTSGNTIYF. The CDR3 DNA reads TGCGCCAGCAGCTTCGACAGTACCTCTGGAAACACCATATATTTT.

The gene calls are TRBV3-1 and TRBJ1-5; 9 positions agree with TRBD1. V lost 3 bases to trimming and J lost 5 bases; unmatched junction nucleotides: 2. CDR1 is LGHDT, CDR2 YNNKEL, per germline (reference sequence). This CDR3 has 14 residues. As DNA, the CDR3 is TGTGCCAGCAGCCACGGGACAGGGTATCAGCCCCAGCATTTT. The encoded protein is CASSHGTGYQPQHF.